This T cell receptor beta chain is from a study of T cell changes during pregnancy in multiple sclerosis. Clones were read by immunoSEQ multiplex PCR, and TCRdb kept only the in-frame ones, dropping some. The profile shows 50,000 to 65,000 clones, roughly 88% of them singletons. The CDR3 runs 18 residues. From germline, CDR1 is SGHTA and CDR2 FQGNSA. The germline V and J ends were trimmed by 0 bases and 0 bases, with 14 bases remaining between them. The sequence was obtained from a female donor with multiple sclerosis, enrolled in a pregnancy study. The sequencing here drew on peripheral blood, taken in the first trimester of pregnancy. The rearrangement links TRBV7-2 to TRBJ2-2; D may be TRBD2 (5 bases). CDR3 coding DNA: TGTGCCAGCAGCTTAGCGTCTAGCCGGGTCGCGAACACCGGGGAGCTGTTTTTT. It codes for CASSLASSRVANTGELFF.